This TCR beta chain came from a study of blood T cells in healthy people across ages. Primers used in a second PCR of about 7 to 12 cycles were a sample-barcoded 5' primer and a J-beta primer mix. Researchers report that a template-switch adaptor with 12 random nucleotides tagged each cDNA molecule. TCRdb re-called the 5' RACE reads with MiXCR, one entry per CDR3 protein. The data contain about 800,000 distinct CDR3 sequences, approximately 25% of them seen just once; the ten biggest clones take up under 4.5%. This clonotype was observed many times. In addition, the sample was reused for a study of T cells of mothers and their children.

The TCR sequence derives from a boy younger than 18 in good health. The sample comprised blood.

CDR3 sequence: CASSPGEGSYEQYF. In nucleotides, the CDR3 is TGTGCCAGCAGCCCAGGAGAGGGGAGCTACGAGCAGTACTTC. The chain has TRBV7-3 and TRBJ2-7, with D perhaps being TRBD1 or TRBD2 (5 bases each). V lost 5 bases, J lost 3 bases, and 14 bases lay in between. The CDR3 extends over 14 amino acids. Germline V lookup: CDR1 SGHTA, CDR2 FQGTGA.